This T cell receptor (beta chain) was found in a study of blood T cell repertoires in COVID-19. The CDR3 extends over 11 amino acids. The germline gives CDR1 SNHLY, CDR2 FYNNEI. The V end lost 6 bases, the J end lost 8 bases, and 10 bases lay between the germline ends. The data were produced by immunoSEQ multiplex PCR, yet TCRdb's version contains in-frame clones alone and is incomplete. The repertoire holds 150,000 to 200,000 clones, with around 87% as singletons. This receptor was taken from a man between 60 and 75 years old with COVID-19, enrolled during active disease. Sequenced material: peripheral blood. V and J are TRBV2 and TRBJ1-2, with D perhaps matching TRBD1 (5 bases). As DNA, the CDR3 is TGTGCCAGCAGGACAGTGAGCGGCTACACCTTC. Its translation is CASRTVSGYTF.